This TCR beta chain is drawn from a study of human T cells and chemical hapten exposure. Overall study: The study lasted approximately 26 weeks, and patients were dosed weekly with diphenylcyclopropenone on the scalp throughout. Per-sample TCR yields varied mainly from small pooled library volume differences. General observations from the study: Significantly more large CDR3 similarity clusters were formed by expanded TCRs than by controls.

The sample's time point: patch test 2, 6 weeks after DPC sensitization. Indicated treatment: therapeutic diphenylcyclopropenone sensitization with weekly scalp DPC. This clonotype was seen ten or more times. Its specificity is not known. The CDR3 runs 15 residues. V was cut by 1 base and J by 1 base, with 8 bases left in between. Individual cDNA molecules each carried unique molecular identifiers attached by the library. In TCRdb, the RACE reads were re-called with MiXCR into one record per CDR3 protein. The sample shows approximately 75,000 distinct CDR3 sequences, 8.5% to 9% of them seen only once. The rearrangement joins TRBV12-3 or TRBV12-4 to TRBJ2-1, with unresolved D. The receptor's source is a woman aged 50 to 60 with alopecia areata. Some clones in this sample may be carry-over from other donors' samples. The sequenced sample was whole blood, obtained in connection with sensitization to the hapten diphenylcyclopropenone (DPC). CDR3 in DNA: TGTGCCAGCAGTTTAGGTGGCTCTTCCTACAATGAGCAGTTCTTC. It is translated as CASSLGGSSYNEQFF.